The rows below give T cell receptor beta chains drawn from one sample of a study of vaccination and CD4 T cells after COVID-19. TCRdb passed the PCR reads through MiXCR, listing each CDR3 protein once. The sample records 8,400 or so distinct CDR3 sequences, roughly 71% being singletons. These TCRs are of unknown antigen specificity. Sequencing was performed on CD4+ T cells from blood, cultured in vitro. The receptor source for this set is a human donor who had recovered from COVID-19. Each CDR3 is given with its conserved first and last residue. The D gene is left open where the match is weak. The size entry is marked missing in some rows and otherwise reads once, few, many or a size class.

TRBV6-5	TRBJ2-3	.	.	CASSYGANTDTQYF	TGTGCCAGCAGTTACGGGGCAAACACAGATACGCAGTATTTT
TRBV6-1	TRBJ1-5	TRBD1	few	CASSEQGTVRNQPQHF	TGTGCCAGCAGTGAGCAGGGGACAGTCAGGAATCAGCCCCAGCATTTT
TRBV19	TRBJ1-2	.	.	CASSRADINNYGYTF	TGTGCCAGTAGTAGAGCGGACATTAATAACTATGGCTACACCTTC
TRBV7-8	TRBJ2-2	TRBD1	.	CASSRDRVGTGELFF	TGTGCCAGCAGCCGCGACAGGGTCGGCACCGGGGAGCTGTTTTTT
TRBV20-1	TRBJ1-2	.	.	CSARDPGGVYGYTF	TGCAGTGCTCGAGACCCCGGGGGCGTCTATGGCTACACCTTC
TRBV6-1	TRBJ1-1	.	.	CASSEAWGGTTEAFF	TGTGCCAGCAGTGAAGCCTGGGGGGGTACCACTGAAGCTTTCTTT
TRBV11-3	TRBJ1-1	.	.	CASRDTSSRSEAFF	TGTGCCAGCCGGGACACCTCAAGTCGTAGTGAAGCTTTCTTT
TRBV20-1	TRBJ1-4	.	.	CSARDTTSPRPFF	TGCAGTGCTAGGGACACTACAAGCCCGAGGCCGTTTTTT
TRBV7-9	TRBJ1-3	.	.	CASSSPSLVRNTIYF	TGTGCCAGCAGCTCCCCGAGCCTAGTTAGGAACACCATATATTTT
TRBV7-2	TRBJ1-5	.	.	CASSLMLDTNQPQHF	TGTGCCAGCAGCCTCATGCTGGACACCAATCAGCCCCAGCATTTT
TRBV5-1	TRBJ2-7	TRBD1	.	CASGRDSQTYEQYF	TGCGCCAGCGGCCGGGACAGCCAGACCTACGAGCAGTACTTC